A selection of T cell receptor beta chains follows, all from one sample in a study of blood T cell repertoires in COVID-19. The assay was immunoSEQ multiplex PCR, and TCRdb's table has in-frame clones only and misses some. The table shows hundreds of thousands of clones, with 85% to 90% occurring only once. The sequencing sample was made of peripheral blood. The origin of the receptors is a woman in her 50s with COVID-19, enrolled during active disease. The CDR3 runs from the conserved cysteine through the conserved F or W. Fields, in order: V gene, J gene, clone size, CDR3 length, D gene, CDR3 DNA, CDR3 protein. D genes are given only for firm matches. Part of the rows lack a size; the others show once, few, many or a class for expanded clones.

>TRBV24-1|TRBJ2-5|.|14|TRBD1
TGTGCCACCAGTGTCCAGGGGGACGGAGAGACCCAGTACTTC
CATSVQGDGETQYF
>TRBV29-1|TRBJ1-2|.|13|.
TGCAGCGTTCACGAGGGCAGAAACTATGGCTACACCTTC
CSVHEGRNYGYTF
>TRBV6-2/TRBV6-3|TRBJ1-1|.|15|.
TGTGCCAGCAGTTACGGGGCAGGGAGGGACACTGAAGCTTTCTTT
CASSYGAGRDTEAFF
>TRBV7-9|TRBJ2-1|.|14|.
TGTGCCAGCAGCTTAGCGGTCGCAGGAACTGAGCAGTTCTTC
CASSLAVAGTEQFF
>TRBV12-3/TRBV12-4|TRBJ1-1|.|11|.
TGTGCCAGCAGCTCAGGATACGAAGCTTTCTTT
CASSSGYEAFF
>TRBV5-1|TRBJ1-1|.|13|.
TGCGCCAGCAGCTTGGTGGGGCTAACTGAAGCTTTCTTT
CASSLVGLTEAFF
>TRBV19|TRBJ1-4|.|14|.
TGTGCCAGTAGTATTGCGACGGGAAATGAAAAACTGTTTTTT
CASSIATGNEKLFF
>TRBV5-4|TRBJ1-2|.|15|TRBD1
TGTGCCAGCAGCCCGGACAGGGGAAAGTACTATGGCTACACCTTC
CASSPDRGKYYGYTF
>TRBV19|TRBJ1-1|.|14|TRBD1
TGTGCCAGTAGCAGACAGGGGCCGAACACTGAAGCTTTCTTT
CASSRQGPNTEAFF
>TRBV15|TRBJ2-1|.|16|TRBD2
TGTGCCACCAGCACCTGGACTAGCGGGGGCCACAATGAGCAGTTCTTC
CATSTWTSGGHNEQFF
>TRBV24-1|TRBJ2-7|.|15|TRBD1
TGTGCCACCAGTGATGCCGGGGACAGAGCCTACGAGCAGTACTTC
CATSDAGDRAYEQYF
>TRBV29-1|TRBJ2-7|.|15|TRBD2
TGCAGCGTCGATACACTAGCGGGGGGGCCCTACGAGCAGTACTTC
CSVDTLAGGPYEQYF
>TRBV28|TRBJ2-1|.|18|TRBD2
TGTGCCAGCAGTTTTCCAGCGGGGGGTAAAATAACCTACAATGAGCAGTTCTTC
CASSFPAGGKITYNEQFF
>TRBV7-9|TRBJ1-1|.|14|.
TGTGCCAGCAGCTTAGGGGAGGTAGAGACTGAAGCTTTCTTT
CASSLGEVETEAFF
>TRBV5-4|TRBJ2-1|.|14|TRBD1
TGTGCCAGCACACCCGGGACAGGGTACAATGAGCAGTTCTTC
CASTPGTGYNEQFF
>TRBV30|TRBJ2-7|.|12|.
TGTGCCTGGAGCGCAACCACCGCGGGGGCATACTTC
CAWSATTAGAYF
>TRBV5-4|TRBJ2-6|.|15|.
TGTGCCAGCAGCCGAGACAGGTCGGGGGCCAACGTCCTGACTTTC
CASSRDRSGANVLTF
>TRBV12-3/TRBV12-4|TRBJ1-5|few|13|TRBD1
TGTGCCAGCAGTCGCCAGGGGGGACAGCCCCAGCATTTT
CASSRQGGQPQHF
>TRBV7-2|TRBJ2-7|.|14|.
TGTGCCAGCAGCCCACAGGGAGGGGGATACGAGCAGTACTTC
CASSPQGGGYEQYF
>TRBV27|TRBJ2-7|.|14|.
TGTGCCAGCAGGACCGGGACAATCTCCTACGAGCAGTACTTC
CASRTGTISYEQYF
>TRBV12-3/TRBV12-4|TRBJ2-7|.|13|.
TGTGCCAGCAGGAATGGGGCCTCCTACGAGCAGTACTTC
CASRNGASYEQYF
>TRBV6-5|TRBJ2-7|.|16|.
TGTGCCAGCAGTTACTCCCGCTGGGACATCTCCTACGAGCAGTACTTC
CASSYSRWDISYEQYF
>TRBV7-9|TRBJ2-3|.|14|.
TGTGCCAGCAGCTTAGTGGAGTTCACAGATACGCAGTATTTT
CASSLVEFTDTQYF
>TRBV2|TRBJ2-3|.|16|TRBD2
TGTGCCAGCAGTGCTAGCGGGGGGGCCTTCACAGATACGCAGTATTTT
CASSASGGAFTDTQYF
>TRBV5-1|TRBJ2-3|.|15|TRBD2
TGCGCCAGCAGCTTAAGCGGGACTCCCACAGATACGCAGTATTTT
CASSLSGTPTDTQYF
>TRBV6-5|TRBJ1-2|.|15|TRBD1
TGTGCCAGCACCCTACTACAGGGGCAGAGCTATGGCTACACCTTC
CASTLLQGQSYGYTF